The text below deals with one T cell receptor beta chain. Trimming cost V 1 base and J 4 bases, with 4 bases left between them. The CDR3 loop spans 12 amino acids. TCRdb independently ran MiXCR on the RT-PCR reads; one entry per CDR3 protein. The sample gives hundreds of thousands of distinct CDR3 sequences, 14% of which show up once; 3.6% is in the top ten. The source is a female donor in good health, serving as a healthy control. The V gene is TRBV12-3 or TRBV12-4, the J gene TRBJ2-5; unclear D gene. The sequenced sample was memory CD4+ T cells from blood. The CDR3 sequence: CASSLGIETQYF. The CDR3 DNA follows: TGTGCCAGCAGTTTAGGCATAGAGACCCAGTACTTC.